Following are 2 T cell receptor beta chains from one sample sequenced in a study of cytomegalovirus exposure and HLA in healthy donors (dated by TCRdb to about 2017). The library was produced with the immunoSEQ multiplex PCR assay. For the multiplex PCR, a mixture combining 60 forward primers for TCR Vbeta segments and 13 reverse primers for TCR Jbeta segments was used. TCRdb carries this immuneACCESS record with in-frame sequences only. Its versions omit some clonotypes, under half of them owing to an unresolved V gene in the studies checked, with the rest unexplained. In this sample the table shows around 210,000 clones, 82% of which occur a single time. The ten largest clones add up to roughly 2.5% of the sample. The material sequenced was PBMCs. All receptors derive from a woman between 40 and 50 years old in good health and CMV-seronegative.

The chain combines TRBV29-1 with TRBJ2-7; TRBD1 matches at 8 bases. The germline V gene has CDR1 SQVTM and CDR2 ANQGSEA. The CDR3 runs 15 residues. Trimming at V came to 4 bases and at J to 0 bases, leaving 8 bases not matched to a gene. Here the CDR3 DNA reads TGCAGCGTTGCCTCTCGGACAGGGTTCTCCTACGAGCAGTACTTC. Encoded protein: CSVASRTGFSYEQYF.

The rearrangement links TRBV11-2 to TRBJ1-1; D gene ambiguous. Deletions cut 0 bases from V and 7 bases from J, with 6 bases between. CDR1 is SGHAT, CDR2 FQNNGV, per germline. The CDR3 totals 12 residues. CDR3 amino acids: CASSLDPFEAFF. CDR3 in DNA: TGTGCCAGCAGCTTAGATCCCTTTGAAGCTTTCTTT.